This record concerns one TCR beta chain sequence. The antigen is not known. TCRdb redid the calling of the 5' RACE reads with MiXCR, one entry per CDR3 protein. The repertoire has 350,000 or so distinct CDR3 sequences, roughly 13% of them found once; the top ten carry about a fifth. Germline V gives CDR1 SGHKS, CDR2 YYEKEE (reference sequence). The V gene lost 6 bases and the J gene lost 1 base, with 14 bases spanning the gap. CDR3 length equals 14 residues. The record originates from a study of T-cell memory formation after mild COVID-19. Overall study results and limits: Day 15 to 85 contractors were CD4/CD8 balanced; later expanders leaned CD4+.

This receptor was taken from a man younger than 30 who had mild COVID-19 (a few samples of this study predate the infection). Cell type and time point are not known. This chain joins TRBV5-5 and TRBJ2-7; D unclear. Material: PBMCs or a T cell subset sorted from them (not recorded which). The CDR3 sequence is CASTPHWPSYEQYF. The CDR3 DNA follows: TGTGCCAGCACGCCTCATTGGCCGTCCTACGAGCAGTACTTC.